The clone carrying this T cell receptor (beta chain) was observed a handful of times. The CDR3 is 12 residues long. Trimming removed 4 bases at V and 6 bases at J, with 11 bases between. Per the germline V gene, CDR1 is SGHNT and CDR2 is YYREEE (reference sequence). TCRdb analysed the 5' RACE reads with MiXCR anew, one entry per CDR3 protein. The table records 55,000 to 70,000 distinct CDR3 sequences, about 28% of them present only once. Material: tumor-infiltrating memory CD4+ T cells sorted from the breast tumor. Sample subset: memory CD4+ T cells, CD4+CD45RO+CD25-. This receptor was obtained from a female donor with breast cancer. V usage is TRBV5-4 and J usage is TRBJ2-7; D uncertain. The CDR3 sequence is CASSLRRGEQYF. CDR3 DNA sequence: TGTGCCAGCAGCCTTCGCCGAGGCGAGCAGTACTTC.